The 20 T cell receptor beta chains listed next were all sequenced from one sample in a study of vaccination effects on CD4 cells after COVID-19. The data were produced by immunoSEQ multiplex PCR, yet TCRdb's version contains in-frame clones alone and is incomplete. The sample has approximately 74,000 clones; roughly 74% are singletons. Their cognate antigens are unknown. Expansion of antigen-specific CD4+ T cells with viral peptide pools was carried out by the ViraFEST assay before sequencing. Subsequent to a culture period of nine to ten days, CD4+ T cells were isolated. Vaccine recipients had no previous SARS-CoV-2 infection; their nucleocapsid antibodies were negative. Sequencing was performed on CD4+ T cells from PBMCs cultured with HCoV-NL63 spike peptides, taken before COVID-19 vaccination. The receptors shown here come from a human donor who received a COVID-19 vaccine.

The chain recombines TRBV7-2 with TRBJ1-5; D is undetermined. CDR3 size: 15 residues. Trimming shortened V by 0 bases and J by 4 bases, and 10 bases separated the two germline ends. Germline V gene lookup returns CDR1 SGHTA and CDR2 FQGNSA. The CDR3 region is CASSLAKSGNQPQHF. Written as DNA, the CDR3 is TGTGCCAGCAGCTTAGCGAAAAGTGGGAATCAGCCCCAGCATTTT.

The count of this clone is one. The chain joins TRBV2 to TRBJ1-4, with 9 bases fitting TRBD1. V shed 11 bases and J 8 bases; nucleotides not matched to a gene: 9. Germline loops: CDR1 SNHLY, CDR2 FYNNEI. There are 13 residues in the CDR3. Written as DNA, the CDR3 is TGTGCCTGCCAAGACAGGGGGTCCGAAAAACTGTTTTTT. Amino acids: CACQDRGSEKLFF. Complete variable domain (other parts from reference TRBV2 and TRBJ1-4): EPEVTQTPSHQVTQMGQEVILRCVPISNHLYFYWYRQILGQKVEFLVSFYNNEISEKSEIFDDQFSVERPDGSNFTLKIRSTKLEDSAMYFCACQDRGSEKLFFGSGTQLSVL.

The chain joins TRBV5-1 to TRBJ2-5; a possible D gene is TRBD2 (6 bases). The CDR3 sequence is 15 residues long. Germline CDR1 is SGHRS and CDR2 is YFSETQ. V was cut by 3 bases and J by 3 bases, with 15 bases left in between. The CDR3 reads CASSSGLGRKETQYF. The CDR3 DNA is TGCGCCAGCAGCTCGGGACTGGGACGGAAAGAGACCCAGTACTTC.

J is TRBJ1-5 and V is TRBV29-1; D gene unclear. Trimming left V 6 bases short and J 9 bases short, with 15 bases between. The CDR3 totals 12 residues. CDR1 is SQVTM, CDR2 ANQGSEA, per germline. Here the CDR3 DNA reads TGCAGCGTACGGGAAGATCTAGGGCCCCAGCATTTT. The encoded protein is CSVREDLGPQHF. The whole variable domain, filled in from reference TRBV29-1 and TRBJ1-5, reads SAVISQKPSRDICQRGTSLTIQCQVDSQVTMMFWYRQQPGQSLTLIATANQGSEATYESGFVIDKFPISRPNLTFSTLTVSNMSPEDSSIYLCSVREDLGPQHFGDGTRLSIL.

V usage is TRBV7-2 and J usage is TRBJ2-7; 11 nucleotides align to TRBD2. In germline, CDR1 is SGHTA, CDR2 FQGNSA. The J segment lost 3 bases and the V segment lost 2 bases, leaving 9 bases of the junction unmatched. This CDR3 comprises 17 residues. The CDR3 reads CASSLLPLAGGLYEQYV. As DNA, the CDR3 is TGTGCCAGCAGCTTACTCCCTCTAGCGGGGGGCCTCTACGAGCAGTACGTC.

This chain links TRBV6-5 with TRBJ2-3; 8 bases line up with TRBD1. This CDR3 is built from 15 residues. The ends lost 6 bases at V and 1 base at J; junction bases unmatched: 6. CDR1 is MNHEY, CDR2 SVGAGI, per germline. The CDR3 DNA sequence: TGTGCCAGCAGGCGACAGGGGAGCGGCACAGATACGCAGTATTTT. Translation gives CASRRQGSGTDTQYF.

The chain couples TRBV28 to TRBJ1-1, with 7 positions matching TRBD1. J lost 5 bases, V lost 5 bases, and 8 bases had no gene match. The length of the CDR3 is 14 residues. In germline, CDR1 is MDHEN, CDR2 SYDVKM. The CDR3 region has the DNA TGTGCCAGCAGTGCCTGGACAGGATGGACTGAAGCTTTCTTT. Residues: CASSAWTGWTEAFF.

The rearrangement uses TRBV7-9 and TRBJ2-5; D not certain. V was pared by 4 bases and J by 1 base, with 10 bases between. The CDR3 loop spans 14 amino acids. CDR1 is SEHNR and CDR2 is FQNEAQ in the germline V gene (reference sequence). The CDR3 DNA reads TGTGCCAGCAGCTCCGTGCCCCTCCAAGAGACCCAGTACTTC. Protein sequence: CASSSVPLQETQYF.

The chain links TRBV7-3 to TRBJ2-1; D possibly corresponds to TRBD1 (6 bases). V was shortened by 5 bases and J by 3 bases, with 14 bases between the two germline ends. CDR3 length: 15 amino acids. Germline loops: CDR1 SGHTA, CDR2 FQGTGA. This CDR3 is CASSLQGANYNEQFF. The CDR3 coding sequence is TGTGCCAGCAGCCTACAGGGCGCGAACTACAATGAGCAGTTCTTC.

The gene calls are TRBV30 and TRBJ2-1; 14 bases are a match to TRBD2. This CDR3 is built from 14 residues. J gave up 15 bases and V 5 bases, and 12 bases lay outside the gene matches. CDR1 is GTSNPN, CDR2 SVGIG, per germline (reference sequence). The CDR3 nucleotides are TGTGCCTGGCGCTTAGGGACTAGCGGGGGAGTGGTGTTCTTC. As protein: CAWRLGTSGGVVFF.

V usage is TRBV28 and J usage is TRBJ1-6; D uncertain. The CDR3 runs to 17 residues. Germline CDR1 reads MDHEN; CDR2 reads SYDVKM. V dropped 4 bases and J dropped 8 bases, with 21 bases sitting between them. In DNA, the CDR3 is TGTGCCAGCAGTTCCCAAGAAGGGCCTGCGGGAGATTCACCCCTCCACTTT. Translating it yields CASSSQEGPAGDSPLHF.

V is TRBV7-8 and J is TRBJ2-2, with 14 nucleotides matching TRBD2. The V and J ends lost 4 bases and 4 bases, in that order; junction bases with no gene match: 8. The length of the CDR3 is 18 residues. Germline V gene data show CDR1 as SGHVS and CDR2 as FQNEAQ. In DNA, the CDR3 is TGTGCCAGCAGCTCCGGACTAGCGGGGGGCCGGGGCACCGGGGAGCTGTTTTTT. It is translated as CASSSGLAGGRGTGELFF.

The chain combines TRBV19 with TRBJ2-1; 7 bases line up with TRBD2. Germline loops: CDR1 LNHDA, CDR2 SQIVND (reference sequence). V lost 7 bases to trimming and J lost 4 bases; unmatched junction nucleotides: 10. The CDR3 extends over 15 amino acids. This CDR3 is CASIKRAGPYNEQFF. CDR3 coding DNA: TGTGCCAGTATAAAGAGAGCGGGGCCATACAATGAGCAGTTCTTC.

In this sample, this clone turned up a few times. Additional DNA sequences in this sample encode the identical CDR3. This chain connects TRBV29-1 to TRBJ1-1; no clear D. CDR1 is SQVTM and CDR2 is ANQGSEA in the germline V gene. The CDR3 runs to 12 residues. V was shortened by 6 bases and J by 1 base, with 9 bases between the two germline ends. The CDR3 here is CSVDWGNTEAFF. DNA for the CDR3: TGCAGCGTAGACTGGGGGAACACTGAAGCTTTCTTT.

This sequence joins TRBV28 and TRBJ1-3; D might be TRBD1 (5 bases). Trimming pared 4 bases from V and 11 bases from J, leaving 15 bases between. This CDR3 region has 13 residues. Germline CDR1 MDHEN, CDR2 SYDVKM. The CDR3 coding sequence is TGTGCCAGCAGTTCTTATGTCAGGGACGCCATATATTTT. Translated: CASSSYVRDAIYF.

This rearrangement joins TRBV20-1 to TRBJ1-2; D not certain. Germline loops: CDR1 DFQATT, CDR2 SNEGSKA (reference sequence). V was shortened by 6 bases and J by 4 bases, with 6 bases between the two germline ends. The CDR3 runs to 10 residues. The CDR3 coding sequence is TGCAGTGCACAGACCTATGGCTACACCTTC. Protein: CSAQTYGYTF.

As DNA, the CDR3 is TGTGCCAGCAGCCAACAGGTTCCCGGGGAGCTGTTTTTT. Residues: CASSQQVPGELFF. The chain couples TRBV3-1 (or the pseudogene TRBV3-2) to TRBJ2-2; D is unclear. Germline lookup yields CDR1 LGHDT and CDR2 YNNKEL (reference sequence). V lost 2 bases to trimming and J lost 6 bases, with 7 bases between them. The CDR3 extends over 13 amino acids.

V gene TRBV5-1 combines with J gene TRBJ2-6; D is unclear. The CDR3 consists of 15 residues. Trimming pared 3 bases from V and 0 bases from J, leaving 7 bases between. Germline loops: CDR1 SGHRS, CDR2 YFSETQ. This CDR3 reads CASSSDGSGANVLTF. The DNA of the CDR3 is TGCGCCAGCAGCTCAGACGGCTCTGGGGCCAACGTCCTGACTTTC.

In this sample, this clone turned up once. The chain is built from TRBV18 and TRBJ1-4; TRBD1 might be the D (6 bases). Per the germline V gene, CDR1 is KGHSH and CDR2 is LQKENI. V lost 3 bases, J lost 3 bases, and 8 bases lay in between. The CDR3 has 14 residues. The CDR3 DNA follows: TGTGCCAGCTCACCGACAGGCTCTAATGAAAAACTGTTTTTT. Its translation: CASSPTGSNEKLFF.

The chain joins TRBV9 to TRBJ2-1; 14 positions match TRBD2. With V trimmed by 7 bases and J by 5 bases, 8 bases remained unmatched. Per germline, CDR1 SGDLS and CDR2 YYNGEE. The CDR3 consists of 16 residues. CDR3 coding DNA: TGTGCCAGCGAGACTAGCGGGGGGGCCTATCACAATGAGCAGTTCTTC. Amino acid sequence: CASETSGGAYHNEQFF.